This T cell receptor (beta chain) was obtained from a study of PD-1 blockade in classical Hodgkin lymphoma. Points from the study as a whole: Diminished baseline TCR diversity has been reported in newly diagnosed patients relative to healthy donors. Exclusion covered patients beginning nivolumab under 1 year post-ASCT.

Exposure to brentuximab vedotin varied, and each patient had relapsed following autologous stem cell transplantation. Measured with immunoSEQ multiplex PCR; TCRdb has only the in-frame clones, and not every one. Of about 59,000 clones listed, around nine tenths are singletons. The CDR3 spans 13 residues. Trimming cost V 7 bases and J 5 bases, with 15 bases left between them. CDR1 is SGHVS, CDR2 FQNEAQ, per germline. Points on this clone: Its antigen remains unknown.

Sequencing was performed on peripheral blood mononuclear cells (PBMCs), taken at baseline. This sequence was found in a human donor with classical Hodgkin lymphoma. V is TRBV7-8 and J is TRBJ2-7; D is undetermined. The CDR3 loop is CASTRLPLHEQYF. CDR3 DNA: TGTGCCAGCACCCGGCTACCCCTCCACGAGCAGTACTTC.